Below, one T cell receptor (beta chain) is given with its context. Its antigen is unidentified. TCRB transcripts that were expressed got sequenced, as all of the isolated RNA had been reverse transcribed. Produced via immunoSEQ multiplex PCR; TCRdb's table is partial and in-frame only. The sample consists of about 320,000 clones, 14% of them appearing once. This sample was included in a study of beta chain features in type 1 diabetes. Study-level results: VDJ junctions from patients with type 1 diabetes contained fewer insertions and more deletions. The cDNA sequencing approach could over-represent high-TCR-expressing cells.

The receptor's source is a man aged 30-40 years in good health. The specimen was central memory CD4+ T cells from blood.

The CDR3 bases are TGTGCCAGCAGCTTAACCCAGGGAGCAGATACGCAGTATTTT. It yields the protein CASSLTQGADTQYF. The chain links TRBV7-3 to TRBJ2-3; perhaps D is TRBD1 or TRBD2 (5 bases each). V dropped 0 bases and J dropped 4 bases, with 8 bases sitting between them. The CDR3 is 14 amino acids. The germline V gene encodes CDR1 SGHTA and CDR2 FQGTGA.